This T cell receptor (beta chain) was recovered during a study of blood T cell repertoires in COVID-19. Study overall: Both acute and convalescent COVID-19 samples were obtained from the United States, Italy and Spain.

The V end lost 4 bases, the J end lost 6 bases, and 7 bases lay between the germline ends. The CDR3 has 13 residues. Germline values: CDR1 LGHDT, CDR2 YNNKEL (reference sequence). Per the authors' pipeline: How many nucleated cells were present was estimated from reference gene primer amplification. The repertoire was sequenced with immunoSEQ multiplex PCR; TCRdb's copy has only in-frame clones and lacks some. V, J and clone size are those of that table, while D and trimming were read from the DNA. Found here are about 210,000 clones, 80% to 90% of them singletons; the top ten hold approximately 8.1%.

Sequenced material: peripheral blood. The receptor's source is a woman in her forties or fifties with active or convalescent COVID-19. The chain links TRBV3-1 (or the pseudogene TRBV3-2) to TRBJ1-6; D is unclear. The CDR3 here is CASSPSLNSPLHF. In DNA, the CDR3 is TGTGCCAGCAGCCCCTCTCTTAATTCACCCCTCCACTTT.